This TCR beta chain was observed in a study of Ad26.COV2.S vaccination and SARS-CoV-2 variants. Study background: A COV1001 Ad26.COV2.S trial-arm participant provided the sample.

TCRdb keeps only in-frame clones here, not all; method: immunoSEQ multiplex PCR. The profile shows just over 350,000 clones, 80% to 90% of them singletons. This clone appeared a few times. This same CDR3 is encoded by further DNA sequences in the sample. This sample's treatment: around 19 received Ad26.COV2.S at low or high dose, single or two shots; about 5 received placebo; per-sample allocation not given. Samples came from day 63 after the first vaccine or placebo injection. The source was peripheral blood, collected in a trial of Ad26.COV2.S vaccine versus placebo. This receptor was obtained from a person between 18 and 59 years old who received the Ad26.COV2.S COVID-19 vaccine or a placebo.

In DNA, the CDR3 is TGTGCCAGCAGCGTAGGCCCTAGCAATCAGCCCCAGCATTTT. Amino acid sequence: CASSVGPSNQPQHF. The rearrangement uses TRBV9 and TRBJ1-5; D gene unclear. This CDR3 has 14 amino acids. Between the trimmed V and J ends, which lost 0 bases and 0 bases, there was a span of 4 bases. Germline CDR1 and CDR2: SGDLS and YYNGEE.